The entry that follows covers one T cell receptor (beta chain) sequence. Its antigen is not identified. This record comes from a study of T cell responses to AZD1222 COVID-19 vaccine. Study observations and caveats: Unmutated variant regions reportedly attract nearly half of all spike-specific TCRs. Just five or six AZD1222 recipients were seropositive at baseline. Clonal diversity was possibly underestimated, and white British individuals and females predominated among donors.

This table comes from immunoSEQ multiplex PCR, and its TCRdb copy is limited to in-frame clones, with some not included. The sample has approximately 150,000 clones, roughly nine tenths seen once; the top ten hold roughly 1.7%. V was pared by 3 bases and J by 3 bases, with 6 bases between. The germline gives CDR1 MNHEY, CDR2 SVGAGI. The CDR3 runs to 13 residues. Second doses were pooled across both intervals (about 4 or about 12 weeks). Sequences were derived from peripheral blood, sampled 28 days after the second AZD1222 dose. J is TRBJ1-3 and V is TRBV6-5; D remains ambiguous. The clonotype was recovered from an adult who received the AZD1222 COVID-19 vaccine. The CDR3 region has the DNA TGTGCCAGCAGTTATGCTGGTGGAAACACCATATATTTT. Amino acid sequence: CASSYAGGNTIYF.